This T cell receptor (beta chain) derives from a study of Graves' ophthalmopathy and Graves' hyperthyroidism. Points on this clonotype: Its antigen is still unknown. An end of the junction does not agree with germline; a read error may underlie this.

This CDR3 comprises 16 residues. Germline CDR1 and CDR2: SGHRS and YFSETQ. The authors diagnosed from clinical symptoms, serum thyroxine, TRAb, thyroid ultrasound and orbital computed tomography. Sampling around 9.8 ml of fresh peripheral blood provided the PBMCs. Amplification of TCR beta CDR3 regions used RNA transcripts. HTBI primers served in a first-round RT-PCR, which a second-round multiplex PCR followed. TCRdb re-called the multiplex PCR reads with MiXCR, one entry per CDR3 protein. The sample comprises 200,000 to 300,000 distinct CDR3 sequences, around 42% of which are singletons, and less than 50% rests with the top ten. Study-level findings and limits: Ophthalmopathy progression prediction by the model yielded a sensitivity of 60% to 71% and a specificity of under 80%. Most expanded thyroid clonotypes above 0.001 frequency also appeared in blood.

This chain connects TRBV5-1 to TRBJ2-2, with D possibly TRBD2 on 6 matching bases. The sample was peripheral blood. The receptor's source is an adult man with Graves' ophthalmopathy. This CDR3 reads CASSLGDSANTGELFF. DNA for the CDR3: TGTGCCAGCAGCTTGGGGGACTCCGCGAACACCGGGGAGCTGTTTTTT.